This is a list of T cell receptor beta chains from one sample in a study of molecular identifiers for immune sequencing clone quantification. TCRdb re-analysed the PCR reads in MiXCR, keeping a single row per CDR3 protein. This sample carries approximately 54,000 distinct CDR3 sequences, about 25% of them seen once, and the ten largest clones take under 2%. The sequencing sample was made of naive CD8+ T cells from blood, with Jurkat cell RNA spiked in. The receptors shown here come from a human donor in good health. Some libraries in this study had Jurkat cell RNA spiked in. Each CDR3 is given with its conserved first and last residue. The D gene is left open where the match is weak. Expanded clones are given a class, and other clones once, few, many or no size at all.

TRBD1,TRBJ2-1,TRBV2,.,CASSEALEGASGNEQFF,TGTGCCAGCAGTGAAGCGCTTGAGGGGGCTTCTGGCAATGAGCAGTTCTTC
.,TRBJ2-3,TRBV7-2,few,CASSLVLGGRTGTDTQYF,TGTGCCAGCAGCTTAGTTTTGGGCGGGCGCACGGGCACAGATACGCAGTATTTT
.,TRBJ1-1,TRBV20-1,.,CSARGHLEGPWDTEAFF,TGCAGTGCTAGAGGTCACCTGGAGGGTCCATGGGACACTGAAGCTTTCTTT
.,TRBJ1-2,TRBV29-1,many,CSVERTVKFGSGYTF,TGCAGCGTTGAGAGGACAGTCAAGTTTGGTTCTGGCTACACCTTC
TRBD2,TRBJ2-3,TRBV5-6,many,CASSGELAGVITDTQYF,TGTGCCAGCAGCGGAGAACTAGCGGGTGTTATCACAGATACGCAGTATTTT
TRBD2,TRBJ2-3,TRBV4-3,many,CASSQALLAGGQDTQYF,TGCGCCAGCAGCCAAGCCCTACTAGCGGGGGGGCAAGATACGCAGTATTTT
TRBD2,TRBJ2-7,TRBV27,many,CASGTTSGSYEQYF,TGTGCCAGCGGTACGACTAGCGGGAGTTACGAGCAGTACTTC
.,TRBJ2-7,TRBV10-1,many,CASSARQYPYEQYF,TGCGCCAGCAGTGCCAGACAGTACCCCTACGAGCAGTACTTC
.,TRBJ1-5,TRBV7-8,many,CASSPSASNQPQHF,TGTGCCAGCAGCCCTTCCGCTTCCAATCAGCCCCAGCATTTT
TRBD1,TRBJ2-2,TRBV7-6,.,CASSLTPLMGQRINTVELFF,TGTGCCAGCAGCTTAACCCCACTAATGGGACAGAGGATCAACACCGTGGAGCTGTTTTTT
.,TRBJ1-5,TRBV7-8,many,CASSLRGGPYSNQPQHF,TGTGCCAGCAGCTTACGGGGGGGTCCTTATAGCAATCAGCCCCAGCATTTT
.,TRBJ1-1,TRBV7-9,many,CASSPRGNTEAFF,TGTGCCAGCAGCCCAAGGGGGAACACTGAAGCTTTCTTT
TRBD2,TRBJ2-3,TRBV28,many,CASPSEAGEPTDTQYF,TGTGCCAGCCCCAGCGAGGCGGGGGAGCCCACAGATACGCAGTATTTT
.,TRBJ1-3,TRBV7-6,many,CASSPKGVGSGNTIYF,TGTGCCAGCAGCCCCAAGGGGGTCGGCTCTGGAAACACCATATATTTT
TRBD1,TRBJ2-7,TRBV6-2/TRBV6-3,many,CASSQRQGLGEQYF,TGTGCCAGCAGTCAACGACAGGGGCTTGGTGAGCAGTACTTC
.,TRBJ2-5,TRBV4-2,many,CASSQDGGRVKETQYF,TGTGCCAGCAGCCAAGATGGTGGTCGCGTAAAAGAGACCCAGTACTTC
.,TRBJ2-5,TRBV19,many,CASIGPWGAQYF,TGTGCCAGTATAGGGCCATGGGGGGCCCAGTACTTC
TRBD2,TRBJ2-7,TRBV6-1,many,CASSEKRELYEQYF,TGTGCCAGCAGTGAAAAGCGGGAGCTCTACGAGCAGTACTTC
.,TRBJ2-7,TRBV3-1,many,CASSGNGTGPYEQYF,TGTGCCAGCAGCGGCAACGGGACCGGGCCCTACGAGCAGTACTTC
.,TRBJ2-2,TRBV11-2,many,CASSFITGGGELFF,TGTGCCAGCAGCTTTATCACAGGAGGCGGGGAGCTGTTTTTT
.,TRBJ2-7,TRBV19,many,CASTTGVIPYEQYF,TGTGCCAGTACAACCGGGGTCATTCCCTACGAGCAGTACTTC
TRBD1,TRBJ1-3,TRBV3-1,many,CASSKRGQPLSGNTIYF,TGTGCCAGCAGCAAACGGGGACAGCCGCTCTCTGGAAACACCATATATTTT
.,TRBJ1-1,TRBV4-3,many,CASSPSTNTEAFF,TGCGCCAGCAGCCCGAGTACGAACACTGAAGCTTTCTTT
.,TRBJ2-5,TRBV12-3/TRBV12-4,many,CASSWARDHQETQYF,TGTGCCAGCAGTTGGGCCCGGGACCACCAAGAGACCCAGTACTTC
.,TRBJ2-5,TRBV6-2/TRBV6-3,many,CASSAGKIFLEETQYF,TGTGCCAGCAGCGCCGGGAAGATCTTTCTAGAAGAGACCCAGTACTTC
TRBD1,TRBJ1-1,TRBV13,.,CASRETGLGNTEAFF,TGTGCCAGCAGGGAGACAGGGCTGGGGAACACTGAAGCTTTCTTT
.,TRBJ2-2,TRBV13,many,CASSTPHVERGATGELFF,TGTGCCAGCAGCACCCCTCACGTAGAGAGAGGGGCCACCGGGGAGCTGTTTTTT
.,TRBJ2-3,TRBV11-2,many,CASSLIQGAEDTQYF,TGTGCCAGCAGCTTAATCCAGGGCGCTGAAGATACGCAGTATTTT
TRBD2,TRBJ2-3,TRBV29-1,many,CSVEAWGLAGISTDTQYF,TGCAGCGTTGAAGCCTGGGGACTAGCGGGGATCAGCACAGATACGCAGTATTTT
.,TRBJ2-3,TRBV24-1,few,CATSGVQGANHGADTQYF,TGTGCCACCAGTGGGGTACAGGGCGCTAACCATGGGGCAGATACGCAGTATTTT
TRBD1,TRBJ2-3,TRBV11-2,many,CASSSSPGQGTDTQYF,TGTGCCAGCAGCTCCTCCCCGGGACAGGGCACAGATACGCAGTATTTT
.,TRBJ1-5,TRBV4-3,many,CASSQDRAVSNQPQHF,TGCGCCAGCAGCCAAGATAGGGCAGTAAGCAATCAGCCCCAGCATTTT
TRBD1,TRBJ1-1,TRBV5-6,few,CASSSRRGRGNTEAFF,TGTGCCAGCAGCTCCCGGAGGGGGCGCGGGAACACTGAAGCTTTCTTT